Detailed here is one TCR beta chain. These data come from a study of shared clonotypes between healthy human individuals. Sequencing was performed with immunoSEQ multiplex PCR; in TCRdb, only in-frame clones are kept and a portion is missing. The top ten hold roughly 0.45% of the sample, which has approximately 1,500,000 clones, approximately 98% seen once. Germline CDR1 reads SGHDT; CDR2 reads YYEEEE. The V and J ends lost 1 base and 8 bases respectively, with 16 bases between them. This CDR3 is 15 amino acids long. CD4+ cells yielded CD45RA+ naive and CD45RA-negative memory subsets. The specimen sequenced was naive CD4+ T cells sorted from blood. Subset indicated: CD45RA+ positively selected. The chain links TRBV5-6 to TRBJ2-1, with a possible D match to TRBD1 (5 bases). This TCR was recovered from a man aged 25-45 years in good health. CDR3 bases: TGTGCCAGCAGCTTGTCAGGGTTAAAAGTCCATGAGCAGTTCTTC. Encoded protein: CASSLSGLKVHEQFF. Drawing the rest from reference TRBV5-6 and TRBJ2-1, the complete variable domain is DAGVTQSPTHLIKTRGQQVTLRCSPKSGHDTVSWYQQALGQGPQFIFQYYEEEERQRGNFPDRFSGHQFPNYSSELNVNALLLGDSALYLCASSLSGLKVHEQFFGPGTRLTVL.